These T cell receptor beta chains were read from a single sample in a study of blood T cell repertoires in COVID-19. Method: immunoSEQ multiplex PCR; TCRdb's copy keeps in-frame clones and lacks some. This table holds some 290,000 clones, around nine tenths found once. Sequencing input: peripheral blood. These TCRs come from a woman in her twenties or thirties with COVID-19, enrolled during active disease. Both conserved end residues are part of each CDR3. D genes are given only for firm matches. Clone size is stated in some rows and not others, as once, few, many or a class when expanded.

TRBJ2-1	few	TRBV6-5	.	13	CASSTTSYNEQFF	TGTGCCAGCAGCACTACTAGTTACAATGAGCAGTTCTTC
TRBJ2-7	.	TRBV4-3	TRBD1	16	CASSQSGTGESYEQYF	TGCGCCAGCAGCCAATCCGGGACAGGTGAATCCTACGAGCAGTACTTC
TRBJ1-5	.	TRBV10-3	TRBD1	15	CAISVSGTGGQPQHF	TGTGCCATCAGTGTTTCGGGGACAGGGGGTCAGCCCCAGCATTTT
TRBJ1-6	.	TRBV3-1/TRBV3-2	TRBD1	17	CASSPRQGGVSNSPLHF	TGTGCCAGCAGCCCACGACAGGGAGGCGTGAGTAATTCACCCCTCCACTTT
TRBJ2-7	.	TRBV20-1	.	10	CSASTWEQYF	TGCAGTGCTAGTACTTGGGAGCAGTACTTC
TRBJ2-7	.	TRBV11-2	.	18	CASSLTMASSSATYEQYF	TGTGCCAGCAGCTTAACCATGGCCAGCTCTAGCGCTACCTACGAGCAGTACTTC
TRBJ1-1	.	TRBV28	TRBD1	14	CASRPQGANTEAFF	TGTGCCAGCAGGCCACAGGGGGCTAACACTGAAGCTTTCTTT
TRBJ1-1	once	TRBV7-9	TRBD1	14	CASSLAGGITEAFF	TGTGCCAGCAGCTTAGCAGGGGGCATCACTGAAGCTTTCTTT
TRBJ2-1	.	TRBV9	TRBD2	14	CATGGGSPYNEQFF	TGTGCCACCGGCGGGGGGAGTCCCTACAATGAGCAGTTCTTC
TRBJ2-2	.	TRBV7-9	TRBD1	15	CASSLATGAPGELFF	TGTGCCAGCAGCCTCGCGACAGGGGCCCCCGGGGAGCTGTTTTTT
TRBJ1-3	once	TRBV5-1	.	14	CASSLDGAGNTIYF	TGCGCCAGCAGCTTGGATGGGGCCGGAAACACCATATATTTT
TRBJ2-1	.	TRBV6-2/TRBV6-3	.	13	CASSFGGRDEQFF	TGTGCCAGCAGCTTTGGGGGCAGGGATGAGCAGTTCTTC
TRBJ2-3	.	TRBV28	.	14	CASSFAATRDTQYF	TGTGCCAGCAGTTTCGCGGCAACCCGTGATACGCAGTATTTT
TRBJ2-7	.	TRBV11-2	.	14	CASSLAGPPYEQYF	TGTGCCAGCAGCTTAGCAGGGCCCCCATACGAGCAGTACTTC
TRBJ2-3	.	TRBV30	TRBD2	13	CAWSGLAGDTQYF	TGTGCCTGGTCGGGACTAGCGGGAGATACGCAGTATTTT
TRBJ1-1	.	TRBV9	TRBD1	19	CASSPTSGQGAGTDTEAFF	TGTGCCAGCAGCCCAACGTCGGGACAGGGGGCGGGTACTGACACTGAAGCTTTCTTT
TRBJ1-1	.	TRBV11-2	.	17	CASSLDMGGPENTEAFF	TGTGCCAGCAGCTTAGATATGGGGGGGCCGGAAAACACTGAAGCTTTCTTT
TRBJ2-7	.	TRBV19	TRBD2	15	CASSAHPGLGGEQYF	TGTGCCAGTAGTGCCCACCCGGGACTAGGAGGCGAGCAGTACTTC
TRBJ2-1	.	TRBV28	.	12	CASSLRLVEQFF	TGTGCCAGCAGTTTGAGACTGGTTGAGCAGTTCTTC
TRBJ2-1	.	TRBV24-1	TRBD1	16	CATSERGTGTYNEQFF	TGTGCCACCAGTGAAAGGGGGACAGGGACCTACAATGAGCAGTTCTTC
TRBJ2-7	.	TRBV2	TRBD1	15	CASSTGTGINYEQYF	TGTGCCAGCAGTACCGGGACAGGGATAAACTACGAGCAGTACTTC
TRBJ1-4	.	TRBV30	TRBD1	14	CAWSVNRGYEKLFF	TGTGCCTGGAGTGTTAACAGGGGTTACGAAAAACTGTTTTTT
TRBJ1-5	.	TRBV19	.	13	CASSATENQPQHF	TGTGCCAGTAGTGCGACAGAGAATCAGCCCCAGCATTTT
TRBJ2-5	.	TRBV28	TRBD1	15	CASSLFQGDGVTQYF	TGTGCCAGCAGTTTATTCCAGGGGGACGGGGTGACCCAGTACTTC
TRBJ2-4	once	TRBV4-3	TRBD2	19	CASSQDLLAGGGSKNIQYF	TGCGCCAGCAGCCAAGATTTGCTTGCGGGAGGTGGGTCCAAAAACATTCAGTACTTC
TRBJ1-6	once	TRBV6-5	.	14	CASERAGRNSPLHF	TGTGCCAGCGAGAGGGCAGGGAGGAATTCACCCCTCCACTTT
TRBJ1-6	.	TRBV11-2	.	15	CASSLTGNVNSPLHF	TGTGCCAGCAGCCTTACGGGAAACGTAAATTCACCCCTCCACTTT
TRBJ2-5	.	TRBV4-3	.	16	CASSRDLANHQETQYF	TGCGCCAGCAGCCGAGATCTAGCGAACCACCAAGAGACCCAGTACTTC
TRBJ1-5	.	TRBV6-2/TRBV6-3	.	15	CASSYGSGRNQPQHF	TGTGCCAGCAGTTACGGTTCAGGGCGCAATCAGCCCCAGCATTTT